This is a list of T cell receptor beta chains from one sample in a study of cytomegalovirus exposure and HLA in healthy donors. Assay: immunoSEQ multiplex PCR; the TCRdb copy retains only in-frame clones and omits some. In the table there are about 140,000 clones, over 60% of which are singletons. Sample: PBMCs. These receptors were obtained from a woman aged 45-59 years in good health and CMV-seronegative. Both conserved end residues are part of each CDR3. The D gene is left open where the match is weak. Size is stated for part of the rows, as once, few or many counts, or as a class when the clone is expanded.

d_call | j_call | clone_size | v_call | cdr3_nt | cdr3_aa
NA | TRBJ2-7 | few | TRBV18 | TGTGCCAGCTCAGCGGACAGAAATTACGAGCAGTACTTC | CASSADRNYEQYF
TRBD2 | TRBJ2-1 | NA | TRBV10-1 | TGCGCCAGCCGACGCGGGGGGAACAATGAGCAGTTCTTC | CASRRGGNNEQFF
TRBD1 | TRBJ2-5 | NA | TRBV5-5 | TGTGCCAGCAGCTGGGGTCCCGGGACAGGGGGAGAGACCCAGTACTTC | CASSWGPGTGGETQYF
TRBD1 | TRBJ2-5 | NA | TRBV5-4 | TGTGCCAGCAGCAACAGCTACAGGGGGAGGGAGACCCAGTACTTC | CASSNSYRGRETQYF
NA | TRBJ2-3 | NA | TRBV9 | TGTGCCAGCAGCGTAGGGGGGGGCCCCACAGATACGCAGTATTTT | CASSVGGGPTDTQYF
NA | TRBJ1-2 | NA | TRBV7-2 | TGTGCCAGCAGCTTATATGAGTCTTGGCGGATCTATGGCTACACCTTC | CASSLYESWRIYGYTF
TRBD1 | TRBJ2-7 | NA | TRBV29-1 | TGCAGCGTTTTACAGGGGGGTTACGAGCAGTACTTC | CSVLQGGYEQYF
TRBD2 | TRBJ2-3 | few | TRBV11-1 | TGTGCCAGCAGCCCGCGGGGGATAGATACGCAGTATTTT | CASSPRGIDTQYF
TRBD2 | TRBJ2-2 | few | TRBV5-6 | TGTGCCAGCAGCCCGGTGGGGGGGAGGACCGGGGAGCTGTTTTTT | CASSPVGGRTGELFF
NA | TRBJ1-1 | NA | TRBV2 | TGTGCCAGCAGTGAAAAGGAGGGTGAAGCTTTCTTT | CASSEKEGEAFF
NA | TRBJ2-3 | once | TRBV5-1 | TGCGCCAGCAGCTTTAACGGCGGGTGGACAGATACGCAGTATTTT | CASSFNGGWTDTQYF
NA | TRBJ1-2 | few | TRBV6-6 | TGTGCCAGCAGCCTCGAAGTCTCTATCTACTATGGCTACACCTTC | CASSLEVSIYYGYTF
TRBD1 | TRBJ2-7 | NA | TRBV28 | TGTGCCAGCAGGCCCCCCGGGACAGGGGGCTACGAGCAGTACTTC | CASRPPGTGGYEQYF
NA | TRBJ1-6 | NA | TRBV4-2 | TGTGCCAGCAGCCAAGAAGCCTTTCCGGTTCGGGGAAGGGATTCACCCCTCCACTTT | CASSQEAFPVRGRDSPLHF
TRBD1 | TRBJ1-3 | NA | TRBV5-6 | TGTGCCAGCAGCTTCGGTCCGGGACAGGATACCACCATATATTTT | CASSFGPGQDTTIYF
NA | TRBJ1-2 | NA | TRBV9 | TGTGCCAGCAGCGTAGCTTCCGTAAACTATGGCTACACCTTC | CASSVASVNYGYTF
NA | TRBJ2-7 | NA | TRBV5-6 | TGTGCCAGCAGCCGTGGGGGCAACGAGCAGTACTTC | CASSRGGNEQYF
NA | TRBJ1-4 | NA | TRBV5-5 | TGTGCCAGCAGCTTGGAACAGGCCGGGGAAAAACTGTTTTTT | CASSLEQAGEKLFF
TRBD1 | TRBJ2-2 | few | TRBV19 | TGTGCCAGTGGCACAGGGGAAGGCGGGGAGCTGTTTTTT | CASGTGEGGELFF
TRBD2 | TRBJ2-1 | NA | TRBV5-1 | TGCGCCAGCAGCTTGGGCGGGGGGGCCGAACTTGAGCAGTTCTTC | CASSLGGGAELEQFF
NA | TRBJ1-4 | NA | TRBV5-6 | TGTGCCAGCAGCTTGGTGGCAGTTGGTGAAAAACTGTTTTTT | CASSLVAVGEKLFF
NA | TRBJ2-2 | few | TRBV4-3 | TGCGCCAGCAGCCAACCGGGACTGAACACCGGGGAGCTGTTTTTT | CASSQPGLNTGELFF
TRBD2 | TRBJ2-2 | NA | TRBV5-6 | TGTGCCAGCAGCTTTATCCAGCGGGGGGCGTCTGGGGAGCTGTTTTTT | CASSFIQRGASGELFF
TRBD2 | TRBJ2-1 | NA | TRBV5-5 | TGTGCCAGCAGCCCGACTAGCGGCGACTTCAATGAGCAGTTCTTC | CASSPTSGDFNEQFF
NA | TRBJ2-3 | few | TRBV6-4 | TGTGCCAGCAGTGACGGGGGGGCCACAGATACGCAGTATTTT | CASSDGGATDTQYF
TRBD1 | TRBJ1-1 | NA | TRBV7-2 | TGTGCCAGCAGCCTAAAAAGCGACAGGGTTGGTGGGAACACTGAAGCTTTCTTT | CASSLKSDRVGGNTEAFF
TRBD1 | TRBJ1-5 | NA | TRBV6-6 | TGTGCCAGCAGTTTAGAACAGGGGAGCAATCAGCCCCAGCATTTT | CASSLEQGSNQPQHF
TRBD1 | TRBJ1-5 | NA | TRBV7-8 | TGTGCCAGCAGCAAGGACAGGACCCATAGCAATCAGCCCCAGCATTTT | CASSKDRTHSNQPQHF
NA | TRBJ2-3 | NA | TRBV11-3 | TGTGCCAGCAGCTCCACTTATTCGACTTCTAGCACAGATACGCAGTATTTT | CASSSTYSTSSTDTQYF
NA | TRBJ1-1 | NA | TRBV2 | TGTGCCAGCACCCAAGGGGGTGGGAGTTCCGAAGCTTTCTTT | CASTQGGGSSEAFF
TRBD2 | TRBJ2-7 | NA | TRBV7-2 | TGTGCCAGCAGCTCCCAGCGGGGACCTTGGGAGCAGTACTTC | CASSSQRGPWEQYF
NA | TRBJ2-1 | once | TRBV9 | TGTGCCAGCAGCGTTGGTCTAGCCGATGAGCAGTTCTTC | CASSVGLADEQFF
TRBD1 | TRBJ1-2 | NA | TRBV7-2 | TGTGCCAGCAGCGTCTTCGGACAGGGGATAGACTATGGCTACACCTTC | CASSVFGQGIDYGYTF
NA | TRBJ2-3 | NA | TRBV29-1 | TGCAGCGTTGGAAGAGGGGGGGGGCTAGATACGCAGTATTTT | CSVGRGGGLDTQYF
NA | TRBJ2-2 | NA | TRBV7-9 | TGTGCCAGCAGCTTTTGGGACCTCCAGGGGACCGGGGAGCTGTTTTTT | CASSFWDLQGTGELFF
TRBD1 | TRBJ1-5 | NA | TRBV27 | TGTGCCAGCAGTGGGAAGACAGGGATACAGGGAAATCAGCCCCAGCATTTT | CASSGKTGIQGNQPQHF
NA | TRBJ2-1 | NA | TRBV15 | TGTGCCACCGGACTGTTGCGGAGCTCCTACAATGAGCAGTTCTTC | CATGLLRSSYNEQFF
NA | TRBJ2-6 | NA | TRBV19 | TGTGCCAGCCTATCCCGGTCTGGGGCCAACGTCCTGACTTTC | CASLSRSGANVLTF
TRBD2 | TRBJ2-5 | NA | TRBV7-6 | TGTGCCAGCAGCCCCCTAACTAGCGGGGGGAAACAAGAGACCCAGTACTTC | CASSPLTSGGKQETQYF
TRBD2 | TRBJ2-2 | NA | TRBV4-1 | TGCGCCAGCAGCCAAGATGCGGGGGCGAACACCGGGGAGCTGTTTTTT | CASSQDAGANTGELFF
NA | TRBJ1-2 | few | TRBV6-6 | TGTGCCAGCATCCCCTCGACAGACCCGGTCGCTGGCTACACCTTC | CASIPSTDPVAGYTF
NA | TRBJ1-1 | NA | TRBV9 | TGTGCCAGCAGCGTGGGACTCTTTCCCTCTATGGGAGCTTTCTTT | CASSVGLFPSMGAFF
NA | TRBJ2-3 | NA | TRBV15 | TGTGCCACCAGCTACGACAGTCTCACAGATACGCAGTATTTT | CATSYDSLTDTQYF
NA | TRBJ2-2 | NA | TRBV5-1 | TGCGCCAGCAGCCTCGGACAGAACACCGGGGAGCTGTTTTTT | CASSLGQNTGELFF
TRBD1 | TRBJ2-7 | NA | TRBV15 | TGTGCCACCAGCAGAGGTGCCCCGGGACAGGGGACCTACGAGCAGTACTTC | CATSRGAPGQGTYEQYF
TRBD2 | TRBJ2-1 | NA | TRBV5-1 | TGCGCCAGCAGACCAGAACTAGCGGGGGGGGTGAATGAGCAGTTCTTC | CASRPELAGGVNEQFF
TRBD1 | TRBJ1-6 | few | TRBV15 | TGTGCCACCAGCAGATTTTTCAGGGGGGCGGGCTCCTATAATTCACCCCTCCACTTT | CATSRFFRGAGSYNSPLHF
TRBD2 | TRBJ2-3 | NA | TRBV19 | TGTGCCAGTAGCCCCCTCGCGGAGCGGGGGGGCCGAGATACGCAGTATTTT | CASSPLAERGGRDTQYF
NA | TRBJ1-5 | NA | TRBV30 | TGTGCCTGGCAACAGAACAGAGAGCCCCAGCATTTT | CAWQQNREPQHF
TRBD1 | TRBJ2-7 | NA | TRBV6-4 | TGTGCCAGCAGTGACTCGGATTGGGGACAGGGGAACGAGCAGTACTTC | CASSDSDWGQGNEQYF
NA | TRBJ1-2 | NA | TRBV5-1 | TGCGCCAGCAGCTTGGGGCAGTCTAACTATGGCTACACCTTC | CASSLGQSNYGYTF
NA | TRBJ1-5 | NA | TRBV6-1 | TGTGCCAGCAGTAGGGGAGGAGGAGGGTATGAGCCCCAGCATTTT | CASSRGGGGYEPQHF
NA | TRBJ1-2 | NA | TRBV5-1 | TGCGCCAGCAGCCAGACAGCATCTAACTATGGCTACACCTTC | CASSQTASNYGYTF
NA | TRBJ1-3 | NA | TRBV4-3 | TGCGCCAGCAGCCAAGACCGCCGGGGTTCTGGGAACACCATATATTTT | CASSQDRRGSGNTIYF
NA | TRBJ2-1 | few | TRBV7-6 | TGTGCCAGCAGCTTGGGGTGGTTGGGGCTCCACAATGAGCAGTTCTTC | CASSLGWLGLHNEQFF
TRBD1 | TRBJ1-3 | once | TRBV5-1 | TGCGCCAGCAGCTTATCGGACAGGGCTCCGCCACCCCAATCTGGAAACACCATATATTTT | CASSLSDRAPPPQSGNTIYF
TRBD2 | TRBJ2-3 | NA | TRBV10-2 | TGCGCCAGCGTAGGACTAGGAACTACAGATACGCAGTATTTT | CASVGLGTTDTQYF